This T cell receptor (beta chain) was sequenced in a study of shared clonotypes between healthy human individuals. For the study at large: Aged 18 to 49, the donors were two women and a few men.

Clones were read by immunoSEQ multiplex PCR, and TCRdb kept only the in-frame ones, dropping some. The sample records 450,000 to 500,000 clones, approximately 80% being singletons. Germline V gene data show CDR1 as GTSNPN and CDR2 as SVGIG (reference sequence). With 3 bases removed from V and 8 bases from J, the gap between germline ends came to 19 bases. There are 14 residues in the CDR3. There were no recent acute infections or vaccinations among the donors, who were healthy HIV-negative adults. Unsorted samples drew genomic DNA from roughly 88 million PBMCs. The clonotype was recovered from a woman between 40 and 55 years old in good health. Some clones in this sample may be carry-over from other donors' samples. This rearrangement joins TRBV30 to TRBJ1-2; weak D call: TRBD1 (5 bases). The sequenced sample consisted of PBMCs. The CDR3 spells CAWRDTPGLFGYTF. The CDR3 coding sequence is TGTGCCTGGAGGGACACCCCTGGCTTGTTCGGCTACACCTTC.